Each of the 10 T cell receptor beta chains below was sequenced from the same sample in a study of T cells in Graves' hyperthyroidism and ophthalmopathy. Amplification yielded TCR beta CDR3 regions, with RNA transcripts as the source. First-round RT-PCR with HTBI primers amplified the TCR CDR3 region. TCRdb passed the multiplex PCR reads through MiXCR, listing each CDR3 protein once. The table lists about 400,000 distinct CDR3 sequences, about 15% of them singletons, with about 21% in the top ten. The material sequenced was blood. The receptor source for this set is a woman aged 55-75 years with Graves' ophthalmopathy.

This clonotype has at least ten counts. This chain joins TRBV2 and TRBJ2-2; no clear D. Between the trimmed V and J ends, which lost 3 bases and 0 bases, there was a span of 8 bases. This CDR3 has 15 residues. Per germline, CDR1 SNHLY and CDR2 FYNNEI. The CDR3 reads CASSDRFPNTGELFF. The CDR3 nucleotides read TGTGCCAGCAGTGACAGGTTCCCGAACACCGGGGAGCTGTTTTTT.

This clonotype was seen repeatedly, ten times or more. V gene TRBV10-3 combines with J gene TRBJ1-1, with D uncertain. Trimming removed 0 bases at V and 1 base at J, with 3 bases between. The CDR3 consists of 13 residues. Germline assignment: CDR1 ENHRY and CDR2 SYGVKD. The CDR3 DNA follows: TGTGCCATCAGTGAGTCCGGGAACACTGAAGCTTTCTTT. It yields the protein CAISESGNTEAFF.

The chain links TRBV20-1 to TRBJ2-3; 9 nucleotides match TRBD2. Trimming cost V 2 bases and J 1 base; bases outside gene matches: 10. The CDR3 totals 17 residues. The germline CDR1 and CDR2 sequences are DFQATT and SNEGSKA (reference sequence). The CDR3 DNA reads TGCAGTGCTAGACTATTCGTACTAGCGGGCCGCACAGATACGCAGTATTTT. Amino acids: CSARLFVLAGRTDTQYF.

This clonotype was picked up many times. The chain is built from TRBV13 and TRBJ2-5; 7 nucleotides agree with TRBD1. This CDR3 region has 13 residues. Trimming at V came to 5 bases and at J to 3 bases, leaving 3 bases not matched to a gene. CDR1 and CDR2 from the germline V gene are PRHDT and FYEKMQ (reference sequence). The CDR3 protein is CASSQTGKETQYF. DNA of the CDR3: TGTGCCAGCAGCCAGACAGGGAAAGAGACCCAGTACTTC.

The chain uses TRBV19 and TRBJ1-1; TRBD1 is a possible D gene (5 bases). The ends were cut back, 6 bases at V and 6 bases at J, with 17 bases in the middle. Germline values: CDR1 LNHDA, CDR2 SQIVND (reference sequence). This CDR3 spans 14 amino acids. The CDR3: CASREPGRVAEAFF. CDR3 nucleotide sequence: TGTGCCAGTAGGGAGCCAGGGAGAGTAGCTGAAGCTTTCTTT. Full variable domain (missing parts from reference TRBV19 and TRBJ1-1): DGGITQSPKYLFRKEGQNVTLSCEQNLNHDAMYWYRQDPGQGLRLIYYSQIVNDFQKGDIAEGYSVSREKKESFPLTVTSAQKNPTAFYLCASREPGRVAEAFFGQGTRLTVV.

The chain carries TRBV29-1 and TRBJ1-2; D remains unclear. The CDR3 length is 13 residues. Trimming shortened V by 3 bases and J by 1 base, and 9 bases separated the two germline ends. From germline, CDR1 is SQVTM and CDR2 ANQGSEA. The CDR3 bases are TGCAGCGTTGACCCCTCGGGTAACTATGGCTACACCTTC. Encoded protein: CSVDPSGNYGYTF.

As to this clonotype: At one end the junction does not follow the germline gene, possibly because of a read error. The chain is built from TRBV5-1 and TRBJ2-1, with D tentatively TRBD1 (6 bases). The CDR3 totals 14 residues. The V gene's germline CDR1 is SGHRS and CDR2 YFSETQ. CDR3 in amino acids: CASSLGQVYSEQFF. The CDR3 DNA reads as TGCGCCAGCAGCTTGGGACAGGTCTACAGTGAGCAGTTCTTC.

This clonotype was recorded many times. The J gene is TRBJ2-3, the V gene TRBV24-1; possibly TRBD1 for D (6 bases). CDR1 is KGHDR and CDR2 is SFDVKD in the germline V gene. With 2 bases removed from V and 2 bases from J, the gap between germline ends came to 10 bases. CDR3 length: 15 residues. For the CDR3, the DNA is TGTGCCACCAGTGATTATACAGGGACCACAGATACGCAGTATTTT. This translates into CATSDYTGTTDTQYF.

In this sample, this clonotype turned up many times. CDR3 in amino acids: CASSFAQGAKDTQYF. CDR3 bases: TGTGCCAGCAGTTTTGCACAGGGGGCTAAAGATACGCAGTATTTT. The chain joins TRBV12-3 or TRBV12-4 to TRBJ2-3; 9 bases align to TRBD1. Trimming removed 3 bases from V and 5 bases from J; junction bases left unmatched: 6. This CDR3 is built from 15 residues.

The chain uses TRBV14 and TRBJ2-2; 9 positions match TRBD2. The ends lost 4 bases at V and 5 bases at J; junction bases unmatched: 5. The CDR3 loop spans 15 amino acids. CDR1 SGHDN and CDR2 FVKESK come from the germline V gene. CDR3 nucleotides: TGTGCCAGCAGCCTAGCGGGAGTGAGGACCGGGGAGCTGTTTTTT. Protein product: CASSLAGVRTGELFF.